This T cell receptor beta chain was recorded in a study of vaccination and CD4 T cells after COVID-19. Overall study findings and caveats: Nearly all convalescent vaccine-specific clones, 304 of 307, recognized only SARS-CoV-2 spike.

In germline, CDR1 is SGHRS, CDR2 YFSETQ. V dropped 6 bases and J dropped 4 bases, with 13 bases sitting between them. The CDR3 runs 13 residues. This clonotype has only one observation. Its cognate antigen is unknown. Treatment denoted: approximately 11-day PBMC culture with coronavirus spike peptide pools or control peptides (ViraFEST assay). Oncomine TCR Beta short-read sequencing was applied to DNA from cultured CD4+ T cells. Genomic DNA was isolated from CD4+ T cells that had been cultured. TCRdb reprocessed the PCR reads via MiXCR and lists one record per CDR3 protein. The data contain over 15,000 distinct CDR3 sequences, 43% of them singletons.

Source: CD4+ T cells from blood, cultured in vitro, taken after SARS-CoV-2 vaccination. The TCR originated in a human donor who had recovered from COVID-19. This sequence joins TRBV5-1 and TRBJ1-1; no clear D gene. The CDR3 DNA sequence: TGCGCCAGCAAGATGACGGAGAGCACTGAAGCTTTCTTT. Residues: CASKMTESTEAFF.